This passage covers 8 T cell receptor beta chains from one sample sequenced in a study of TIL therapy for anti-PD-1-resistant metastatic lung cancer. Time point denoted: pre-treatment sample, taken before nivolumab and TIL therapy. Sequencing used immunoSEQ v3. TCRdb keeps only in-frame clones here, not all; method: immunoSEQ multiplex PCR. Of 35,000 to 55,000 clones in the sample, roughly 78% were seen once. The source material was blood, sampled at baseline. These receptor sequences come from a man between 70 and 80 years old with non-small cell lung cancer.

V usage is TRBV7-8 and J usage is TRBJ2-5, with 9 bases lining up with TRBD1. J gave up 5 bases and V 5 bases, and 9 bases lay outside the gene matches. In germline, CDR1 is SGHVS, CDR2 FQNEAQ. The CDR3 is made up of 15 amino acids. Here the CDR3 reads CASSMRQGGTETQYF. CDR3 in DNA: TGTGCCAGCAGCATGCGACAGGGGGGAACGGAGACCCAGTACTTC.

The DNA of the CDR3 is TGTGCCAGCAGCTCCCCCGCCCGTGTCGGCAGGGGGGCCTACAATGAGCAGTTCTTC. Translation: CASSSPARVGRGAYNEQFF. The V and J genes are TRBV7-2 and TRBJ2-1; perhaps TRBD1 as D (7 bases). Germline assignment: CDR1 SGHTA and CDR2 FQGNSA. The V end lost 4 bases, the J end lost 2 bases, and 24 bases lay between the germline ends. The CDR3 sequence is 19 residues long.

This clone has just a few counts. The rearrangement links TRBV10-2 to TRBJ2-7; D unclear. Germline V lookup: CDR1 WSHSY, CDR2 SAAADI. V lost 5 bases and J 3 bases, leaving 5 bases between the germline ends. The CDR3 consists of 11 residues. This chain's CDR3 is CASSNDYEQYF. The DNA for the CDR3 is TGCGCCAGCAGTAACGACTACGAGCAGTACTTC.

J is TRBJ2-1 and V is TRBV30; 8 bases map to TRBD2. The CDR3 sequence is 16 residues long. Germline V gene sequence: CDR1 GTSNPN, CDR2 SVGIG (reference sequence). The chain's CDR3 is CAYERGAGVSYNEQFF. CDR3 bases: TGTGCGTACGAACGAGGAGCGGGAGTCTCCTACAATGAGCAGTTCTTC.

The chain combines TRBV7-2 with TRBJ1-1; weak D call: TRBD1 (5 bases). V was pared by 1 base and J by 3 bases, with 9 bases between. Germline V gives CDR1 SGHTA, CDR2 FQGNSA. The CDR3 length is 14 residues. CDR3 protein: CASSLVEGYTEAFF. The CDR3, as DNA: TGTGCCAGCAGCTTAGTTGAGGGGTACACTGAAGCTTTCTTT.

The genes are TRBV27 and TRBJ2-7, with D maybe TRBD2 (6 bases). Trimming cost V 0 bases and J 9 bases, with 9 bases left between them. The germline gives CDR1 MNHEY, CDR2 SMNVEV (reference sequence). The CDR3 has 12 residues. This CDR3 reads CASSLSGGGQYF. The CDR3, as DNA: TGTGCCAGCAGTTTATCGGGAGGTGGGCAGTACTTC.

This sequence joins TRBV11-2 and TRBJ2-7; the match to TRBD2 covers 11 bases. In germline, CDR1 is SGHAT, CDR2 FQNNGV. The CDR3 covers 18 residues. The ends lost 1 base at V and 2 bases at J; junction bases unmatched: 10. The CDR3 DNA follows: TGTGCCAGCAGCTTAGGCGTGGGGGCTAGCGGGAGGACCTACGAGCAGTACTTC. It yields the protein CASSLGVGASGRTYEQYF.

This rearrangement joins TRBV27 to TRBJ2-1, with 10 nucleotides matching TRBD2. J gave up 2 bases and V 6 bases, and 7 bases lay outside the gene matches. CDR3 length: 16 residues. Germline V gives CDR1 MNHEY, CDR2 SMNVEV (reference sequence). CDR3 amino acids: CASRVPGLATYNEQFF. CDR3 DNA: TGTGCCAGCAGAGTACCGGGACTAGCGACCTACAATGAGCAGTTCTTC.